These T cell receptor beta chains were read from a single sample in a study of T cells in tuberculosis. The table came from immunoSEQ multiplex PCR; TCRdb's copy has only in-frame clones and leaves some out. The sample yields more than 30,000 clones, under 98% seen once. The sample was PBMCs. All receptors derive from a donor between 10 and 35 years old with latent tuberculosis or without tuberculosis infection. CDR3s include the opening cysteine and the closing phenylalanine or tryptophan. D genes are given only for firm matches. Expanded clones get a size class; other rows say once, few or many, or leave the size out.

>NA|TRBV7-9|NA|TRBJ1-2
CASSLAGGPSLGYTF
TGTGCCAGCAGCCTAGCGGGGGGTCCGTCGCTTGGCTACACCTTC
>NA|TRBV19|NA|TRBJ1-5
CASNSAGFYQPQHF
TGTGCCAGCAACTCGGCAGGGTTTTATCAGCCCCAGCATTTT
>NA|TRBV10-3|NA|TRBJ2-2
CAIGLFDTGELFF
TGTGCCATCGGGCTCTTTGACACCGGGGAGCTGTTTTTT
>TRBD2|TRBV29-1|NA|TRBJ2-1
CSARGGKGYNEQFF
TGCAGCGCCCGGGGGGGGAAAGGCTACAATGAGCAGTTCTTC
>NA|TRBV5-8|NA|TRBJ1-2
CASSLIDYNYGYTF
TGTGCCAGCAGCTTGATAGATTATAACTATGGCTACACCTTC
>TRBD1|TRBV6-1|NA|TRBJ2-2
CASSEQGARELFF
TGTGCCAGCAGTGAACAGGGGGCGAGGGAGCTGTTTTTT
>NA|TRBV30|NA|TRBJ1-2
CAWSVASSVRSYTF
TGTGCCTGGAGTGTGGCATCGAGCGTTAGAAGCTACACCTTC
>TRBD1|TRBV29-1|NA|TRBJ1-1
CSVEQTGGITEAFF
TGCAGCGTTGAACAGACAGGGGGGATTACTGAAGCTTTCTTT
>TRBD1|TRBV9|NA|TRBJ1-3
CASSLGQGVYTGNTIYF
TGTGCCAGCAGCTTGGGACAGGGGGTATATACTGGAAACACCATATATTTT
>NA|TRBV5-4|NA|TRBJ2-2
CASRAASSAGELFF
TGTGCCAGCAGGGCCGCTAGCTCCGCCGGGGAGCTGTTTTTT
>NA|TRBV30|NA|TRBJ2-3
CAWSATDTQYF
TGTGCCTGGAGTGCAACAGATACGCAGTATTTT
>NA|TRBV5-4|NA|TRBJ2-1
CASSKTRREQFF
TGTGCCAGCAGCAAGACTAGACGGGAGCAGTTCTTC
>NA|TRBV30|NA|TRBJ2-1
CAWSVLDEQFF
TGTGCCTGGAGTGTACTTGATGAGCAGTTCTTC
>TRBD2|TRBV27|NA|TRBJ2-7
CASSTPSSGADYEQYF
TGTGCCAGCAGTACCCCCTCTAGCGGGGCTGACTACGAGCAGTACTTC
>TRBD1|TRBV10-3|NA|TRBJ1-4
CAISATGGVNEKLFF
TGTGCCATCAGTGCGACAGGGGGGGTAAATGAAAAACTGTTTTTT
>NA|TRBV5-6|once|TRBJ2-3
CASSLGATDTTQYF
TGTGCCAGCAGCTTGGGGGCGACAGATACTACGCAGTATTTT
>NA|TRBV5-1|NA|TRBJ2-7
CASRAGDWSYEQYF
TGCGCCAGCAGAGCCGGTGACTGGAGCTACGAGCAGTACTTC
>NA|TRBV2|NA|TRBJ1-1
CASSEQGNTEAFF
TGTGCCAGCAGCGAACAGGGAAACACTGAAGCTTTCTTT
>TRBD1|TRBV15|NA|TRBJ2-7
CATSRSGTGVYEQYF
TGTGCCACCAGCAGATCCGGGACAGGCGTCTACGAGCAGTACTTC
>NA|TRBV2|NA|TRBJ1-5
CASRDQRTYSNQPQHF
TGTGCCAGCAGGGACCAAAGGACTTATAGCAATCAGCCCCAGCATTTT
>TRBD2|TRBV7-2|NA|TRBJ2-5
CASSLGGLAGVETQYF
TGTGCCAGCAGCTTAGGAGGACTAGCGGGAGTGGAGACCCAGTACTTC
>TRBD1|TRBV14|NA|TRBJ1-4
CASSRGTGEKLFF
TGTGCCAGCAGCCGGGGGACAGGGGAAAAACTGTTTTTT
>NA|TRBV10-2|NA|TRBJ1-2
CASSEDPRGNYGYTF
TGCGCCAGCAGTGAGGATCCTAGAGGGAACTATGGCTACACCTTC
>NA|TRBV10-3|NA|TRBJ1-3
CAISEEAGRNTIYF
TGTGCCATCAGTGAGGAGGCAGGGAGGAACACCATATATTTT
>NA|TRBV6-5|NA|TRBJ2-1
CASSYTDSYSYNEQFF
TGTGCCAGCAGTTACACAGACAGCTACTCCTACAATGAGCAGTTCTTC
>NA|TRBV30|NA|TRBJ2-7
CAWSRSYEQYF
TGTGCCTGGAGCAGGTCCTACGAGCAGTACTTC
>TRBD1|TRBV28|NA|TRBJ2-7
CASRTGGSWNEQYF
TGTGCCAGCAGAACAGGGGGCAGTTGGAACGAGCAGTACTTC
>TRBD1|TRBV10-3|NA|TRBJ2-7
CATDQGAREQYF
TGTGCCACTGACCAGGGGGCCAGGGAGCAGTACTTC
>TRBD1|TRBV14|once|TRBJ1-3
CASSYNRGPGNTIYF
TGTGCCAGCAGCTATAACAGGGGGCCTGGAAACACCATATATTTT
>NA|TRBV6-1|NA|TRBJ1-1
CASSVFGEAFF
TGTGCCAGCAGTGTATTCGGTGAAGCTTTCTTT
>NA|TRBV9|NA|TRBJ1-3
CASSVAGNGGNTIYF
TGTGCCAGCAGCGTGGCAGGGAATGGAGGAAACACCATATATTTT
>TRBD2|TRBV11-2|NA|TRBJ2-7
CASSLGTEPGLGTYEQYF
TGTGCCAGCAGCTTAGGGACAGAGCCGGGACTAGGAACCTACGAGCAGTACTTC
>NA|TRBV5-4|NA|TRBJ1-1
CASSLRQGNTEAFF
TGTGCCAGCAGCTTGAGGCAGGGGAACACTGAAGCTTTCTTT
>NA|TRBV18|NA|TRBJ2-7
CASSIRVRGSYEQYF
TGTGCCAGCTCAATCAGGGTAAGGGGGTCCTACGAGCAGTACTTC
>NA|TRBV7-2|once|TRBJ2-7
CASSLGVTSLSEQYF
TGTGCCAGCAGCTTAGGGGTGACTAGTCTAAGCGAGCAGTACTTC
>TRBD1|TRBV7-8|NA|TRBJ1-1
CASSLRQGAEAFF
TGTGCCAGCAGCTTACGACAGGGGGCTGAAGCTTTCTTT
>TRBD1|TRBV6-1|NA|TRBJ2-1
CASSRQGTYNEQFF
TGTGCCAGCAGTCGACAGGGCACCTACAATGAGCAGTTCTTC